Presented here are 14 T cell receptor beta chains from one specimen sequenced in a study of T-cell reconstitution after alpha-beta-depleted transplantation in children. Construction of the TCRbeta library involved unique molecular identifiers. Using its own MiXCR run on the PCR reads, TCRdb lists one record per CDR3 protein. The sample has some 140,000 distinct CDR3 sequences, 9.5% to 10% seen once. The sequencing used PBMCs, mostly from graft donor cells, collected 180 days after TCRalphabeta/CD19-depleted stem cell transplant. Receptors were obtained from a girl under three years old who had a stem cell transplant for combined immunodeficiency, so the T cells may come from the graft donor.

The chain joins TRBV3-1 to TRBJ2-7; weak D call: TRBD2 (5 bases). V was trimmed by 1 base and J by 1 base, leaving 14 bases between them. This CDR3 is 16 amino acids long. CDR1 and CDR2 (germline): LGHDT, YNNKEL (reference sequence). CDR3 sequence: CASSQAAGGSSYEQYF. CDR3 in DNA: TGTGCCAGCAGCCAAGCGGCAGGCGGGTCGTCCTACGAGCAGTACTTC.

In this sample, this clonotype turned up a few times. The gene calls are TRBV20-1 and TRBJ2-7; TRBD1 matches 7 bases. V lost 5 bases to trimming and J lost 0 bases; unmatched junction nucleotides: 4. Germline lookup yields CDR1 DFQATT and CDR2 SNEGSKA (reference sequence). CDR3 length: 13 amino acids. The CDR3 DNA is TGCAGTGCTCCTGACAGGGACTCCTACGAGCAGTACTTC. Translating it yields CSAPDRDSYEQYF.

This clonotype was seen more than once but under ten times. The chain links TRBV19 to TRBJ2-2; the D gene is possibly TRBD1 (6 bases). The CDR3 length is 16 residues. Germline V gene sequence: CDR1 LNHDA, CDR2 SQIVND (reference sequence). Between the trimmed V and J ends, which lost 5 bases and 0 bases, there was a span of 13 bases. The CDR3 bases are TGTGCCAGTAGTGATTACGGGACAACGAACACCGGGGAGCTGTTTTTT. Its translation is CASSDYGTTNTGELFF.

This chain joins TRBV12-3 or TRBV12-4 and TRBJ2-7; 10 bases are shared with TRBD1. The V and J ends lost 2 bases and 5 bases, in that order; junction bases with no gene match: 3. This CDR3 region has 14 residues. Here the CDR3 reads CASSLWDRGHEQYF. The CDR3 bases are TGTGCCAGCAGTTTATGGGACAGGGGCCACGAGCAGTACTTC.

In its sample, this clonotype was seen once. The rearrangement joins TRBV30 to TRBJ1-4; TRBD1 agrees at 10 bases. V was pared by 5 bases and J by 8 bases, with 11 bases of the junction left unmatched. The CDR3 has 15 amino acids. From germline, CDR1 is GTSNPN and CDR2 SVGIG (reference sequence). CDR3 bases: TGTGCCTGGGGACAGGGGGTACCCGAAATGGAAAAACTGTTTTTT. As protein: CAWGQGVPEMEKLFF.

This clonotype was observed a few times. This chain joins TRBV27 and TRBJ2-3; TRBD1 or TRBD2 may be the D gene (5 bases each). Per the germline V gene, CDR1 is MNHEY and CDR2 is SMNVEV (reference sequence). The CDR3 spans 16 residues. V was clipped by 3 bases and J by 0 bases, with 13 bases between them. CDR3 sequence: CASSFRDDRSTDTQYF. CDR3 nucleotides: TGTGCCAGCAGTTTTAGGGACGACCGTAGCACAGATACGCAGTATTTT.

Only a few counts were recorded for this clonotype. In nucleotides, the CDR3 is TGCGCCAGCACGACTCGACTAGCTTGGGATACGCAGTATTTT. Translated: CASTTRLAWDTQYF. V gene TRBV4-1 combines with J gene TRBJ2-3; 7 bases line up with TRBD2. Germline values: CDR1 MGHRA, CDR2 YSYEKL. CDR3 length equals 14 residues. Germline trimming cut 7 bases from V and 6 bases from J; bases unmatched to any gene: 10.

This clonotype has more than one count but fewer than ten. The V gene is TRBV4-2, the J gene TRBJ2-7; 10 positions match TRBD1. Germline V gene data show CDR1 as LGHNA and CDR2 as YNFKEQ. The ends lost 2 bases at V and 2 bases at J; junction bases unmatched: 6. CDR3 length: 16 amino acids. The CDR3 DNA is TGTGCCAGCAGCCAATCGACAGGGGGCTATACCTACGAGCAGTACTTC. It codes for CASSQSTGGYTYEQYF.

This clonotype was counted a few times. The V gene is TRBV2, the J gene TRBJ2-1; 11 bases are shared with TRBD2. CDR3 size: 14 residues. The junction had 0 bases not matched to a gene; V was cut back by 4 bases and J by 4 bases. Per the germline V gene, CDR1 is SNHLY and CDR2 is FYNNEI. The CDR3 nucleotides read TGTGCCAGCAGTGGACTAGCGGGGTACAATGAGCAGTTCTTC. This encodes CASSGLAGYNEQFF.

Only a few counts were recorded for this clonotype. This sequence joins TRBV5-5 and TRBJ2-3; the match to TRBD1 covers 7 bases. J lost 8 bases, V lost 5 bases, and 14 bases had no gene match. The CDR3 has 15 residues. CDR1 SGHKS and CDR2 YYEKEE come from the germline V gene (reference sequence). As DNA, the CDR3 is TGTGCCAGCAGATATATAGACAGGGACCAGGGTACGCAGTATTTT. Encoded protein: CASRYIDRDQGTQYF.

The chain has TRBV14 and TRBJ1-4, with a possible D match to TRBD1 (5 bases). The CDR3 sequence is 15 residues long. CDR1 and CDR2 (germline): SGHDN, FVKESK. The V end was cut by 4 bases, the J end by 7 bases, with 16 bases between. The CDR3 loop is CASSRSQGRGEKLFF. The CDR3 DNA follows: TGTGCCAGCAGCCGATCTCAGGGTAGGGGTGAAAAACTGTTTTTT.

This clonotype was found a few times. V usage is TRBV25-1 and J usage is TRBJ1-1; D perhaps matches TRBD1 (5 bases). This CDR3 contains 13 residues. Germline loops: CDR1 MGHDK, CDR2 SYGVNS. Trimming pared 4 bases from V and 5 bases from J, leaving 11 bases between. CDR3 coding DNA: TGTGCCAGCAGTGTGGGGGTTGGGACTGAAGCTTTCTTT. The encoded protein is CASSVGVGTEAFF.

The sample holds many counts of this clonotype. The chain links TRBV5-1 to TRBJ1-6, with D tentatively TRBD1 (6 bases). V dropped 5 bases and J dropped 0 bases, with 12 bases sitting between them. Germline V gene lookup returns CDR1 SGHRS and CDR2 YFSETQ. The CDR3 has 16 residues. CDR3 nucleotide sequence: TGCGCCAGCAGGGGGGGGGCCAGCTCCTATAATTCACCCCTCCACTTT. This gives the protein CASRGGASSYNSPLHF.

The rearrangement links TRBV29-1 to TRBJ2-7; TRBD1 matches 8 bases. Germline V gives CDR1 SQVTM, CDR2 ANQGSEA. V gave up 1 base and J gave up 0 bases; unmatched junction bases: 8. There are 16 residues in the CDR3. Here the CDR3 DNA reads TGCAGCGTTGAAGGGGGACAGGACCAGAGCTCCTACGAGCAGTACTTC. It specifies CSVEGGQDQSSYEQYF.